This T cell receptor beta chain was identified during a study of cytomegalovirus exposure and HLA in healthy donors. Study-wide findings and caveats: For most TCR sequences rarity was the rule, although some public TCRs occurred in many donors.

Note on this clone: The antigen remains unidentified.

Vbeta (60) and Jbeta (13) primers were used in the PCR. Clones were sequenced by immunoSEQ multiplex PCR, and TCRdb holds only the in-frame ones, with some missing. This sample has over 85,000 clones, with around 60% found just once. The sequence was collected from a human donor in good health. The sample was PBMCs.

The CDR3 region has the DNA TGCGCCAGCAGCTTGGTCGGGACAGGTAGTAAGGGACTGTTTTTT. This sequence encodes CASSLVGTGSKGLFF. The rearrangement links TRBV5-1 to TRBJ1-4; 8 bases fit TRBD1. The CDR3 totals 15 residues. The germline V gene encodes CDR1 SGHRS and CDR2 YFSETQ. The V gene end was trimmed by 0 bases and the J gene end by 13 bases; junction bases not matched to a gene: 11.